This TCR beta chain comes out of a study of blood T cell repertoires in COVID-19. For the study at large: Sample material is recorded as cDNA or gDNA derived from T cells, B-cell-depleted T cells, or PBMCs.

The germline gives CDR1 SGHTS, CDR2 YDEGEE. J was trimmed by 2 bases and V by 1 base; bases with no gene match: 2. This CDR3 region has 14 residues. Assay: immunoSEQ multiplex PCR; the TCRdb copy retains only in-frame clones and omits some. This sample carries under 300,000 clones, about 90% of them seen once, and the ten largest clones take roughly 3.6%. Sequencing was carried out using peripheral blood. V is TRBV5-8 and J is TRBJ1-2; 7 bases fit TRBD1. The sequence came from a woman between 40 and 55 years old with acute or convalescent COVID-19. For the CDR3, the DNA is TGTGCCAGCAGCTTGATGGGACAGAACTATGGCTACACCTTC. It translates to CASSLMGQNYGYTF.